This T cell receptor (beta chain) was sequenced for a study of blood T cell repertoires in COVID-19. In the study overall: Collection of acute and convalescent COVID-19 samples took place in the United States, Italy and Spain. Sample material is recorded as cDNA or gDNA derived from T cells, B-cell-depleted T cells, or PBMCs.

The germline V gene encodes CDR1 SQVTM and CDR2 ANQGSEA. V was clipped by 4 bases and J by 7 bases; unmatched bases: 6. This CDR3 has 13 residues. This table comes from immunoSEQ multiplex PCR, and its TCRdb copy is limited to in-frame clones, with some not included. In the table there are approximately 40,000 clones, about 88% of which are singletons. The TCR originated in a human donor in a cohort sampled during active COVID-19. The chain links TRBV29-1 to TRBJ2-4; 8 nucleotides match TRBD1. The sequenced sample consisted of peripheral blood. CDR3 in amino acids: CSVVPGGLNIQYF. The CDR3 DNA is TGCAGCGTTGTTCCAGGGGGCTTGAACATTCAGTACTTC.